Each of the 13 T cell receptor beta chains below was sequenced from the same sample in a study of blood T cell repertoires in COVID-19. TCRdb keeps only in-frame clones here, not all; method: immunoSEQ multiplex PCR. This table holds fewer than 75,000 clones, 75% to 90% found once. Material: peripheral blood. Receptors were obtained from a man older than 75 with acute or convalescent COVID-19.

The genes are TRBV7-2 and TRBJ1-5; 8 positions match TRBD1. CDR1 and CDR2 (germline): SGHTA, FQGNSA. The trim removed 2 bases at V and 1 base at J, leaving 4 bases unmatched. This CDR3 is built from 16 residues. The CDR3 loop reads CASSLSGGRSNQPQHF. The CDR3 DNA reads TGTGCCAGCAGCTTATCAGGGGGCAGAAGCAATCAGCCCCAGCATTTT.

J is TRBJ1-2 and V is TRBV29-1, with D tentatively TRBD1 (5 bases). Trimming removed 1 base at V and 8 bases at J, with 8 bases between. Germline values: CDR1 SQVTM, CDR2 ANQGSEA. The CDR3 contains 11 residues. This CDR3 reads CSVEGGGGYTF. The CDR3 nucleotides read TGCAGCGTTGAAGGGGGGGGAGGCTACACCTTC.

This chain uses TRBV7-2 with TRBJ2-4; the match to TRBD2 covers 7 bases. There are 17 residues in the CDR3. CDR1 and CDR2 (germline): SGHTA, FQGNSA. Losses at the gene ends were 5 bases for V and 0 bases for J; bases not matched to a gene: 10. CDR3 loop: CASSQGGGFVAKNIQYF. CDR3 coding DNA: TGTGCCAGCAGCCAGGGCGGGGGATTCGTAGCCAAAAACATTCAGTACTTC.

Only one count was recorded for this clone. The CDR3 DNA follows: TGTGCCAGCTCACCAGGGGGCCACTATGGCTACACCTTC. Its translation: CASSPGGHYGYTF. The chain carries TRBV18 and TRBJ1-2; weak D call: TRBD1 (6 bases). Trimming took off 2 bases at V and 3 bases at J, with 7 bases between the two ends. The germline V gene has CDR1 KGHSH and CDR2 LQKENI. This CDR3 comprises 13 residues.

The chain combines TRBV15 with TRBJ2-1; 10 bases fit TRBD2. This CDR3 contains 15 residues. Unmatched junction bases numbered 5, after V lost 2 bases and J lost 7 bases. Germline loops: CDR1 LNHNV, CDR2 YYDKDF (reference sequence). The CDR3 is CATSRLAGEGNEQFF. For the CDR3, the DNA is TGTGCCACCAGCAGACTAGCGGGAGAGGGGAATGAGCAGTTCTTC.

This clone appeared a single time. The chain combines TRBV11-2 with TRBJ1-6; D is unclear. V was clipped by 1 base and J by 9 bases, with 10 bases between them. This CDR3 region has 14 residues. CDR1 SGHAT and CDR2 FQNNGV come from the germline V gene. The CDR3 DNA sequence: TGTGCCAGCAGCTTAGGTCAGGACTCTTCACCCCTCCACTTT. Amino acid sequence: CASSLGQDSSPLHF.

The chain combines TRBV11-2 with TRBJ2-7, with a weak D call TRBD1 (5 bases). V was shortened by 2 bases and J by 5 bases, with 16 bases between the two germline ends. There are 15 residues in the CDR3. Germline values: CDR1 SGHAT, CDR2 FQNNGV. CDR3 protein: CASSLQPIAGNEQYF. The CDR3 region has the DNA TGTGCCAGCAGCTTACAACCCATTGCAGGGAACGAGCAGTACTTC. Variable domain in full (rest from reference TRBV11-2 and TRBJ2-7): EAGVAQSPRYKIIEKRQSVAFWCNPISGHATLYWYQQILGQGPKLLIQFQNNGVVDDSQLPKDRFSAERLKGVDSTLKIQPAKLEDSAVYLCASSLQPIAGNEQYFGPGTRLTVT.

In DNA form, the CDR3 reads TGTGCCAGCAGTTACCTGACTAGCGGGAGTGGAGATACGCAGTATTTT. Residues: CASSYLTSGSGDTQYF. The rearrangement joins TRBV6-5 to TRBJ2-3; 12 bases match TRBD2. Trimming at V came to 2 bases and at J to 5 bases, leaving 5 bases not matched to a gene. The V gene's germline CDR1 is MNHEY and CDR2 SVGAGI. This CDR3 region has 16 residues.

The DNA of the CDR3 is TGTGCCAGCAGTTCGACAGGCGTTGAAGCTTTCTTT. It encodes CASSSTGVEAFF. V and J are TRBV28 and TRBJ1-1, with D possibly TRBD1 on 6 matching bases. Trimming took off 4 bases at V and 7 bases at J, with 10 bases between the two ends. The CDR3 has 12 residues. The germline CDR1 and CDR2 sequences are MDHEN and SYDVKM.

The chain employs TRBV5-1 and TRBJ1-3; D might be TRBD1 (6 bases). This CDR3 is 15 amino acids long. CDR1 is SGHRS and CDR2 is YFSETQ in the germline V gene. V was shortened by 8 bases and J by 3 bases, with 18 bases between the two germline ends. DNA for the CDR3: TGCGCCAGACAGCCGGCAGGGGCTTGTGGAAACACCATATATTTT. As protein: CARQPAGACGNTIYF.

The rearrangement uses TRBV6-2 or TRBV6-3 and TRBJ2-3; 11 positions match TRBD2. Germline V gene sequence: CDR1 MNHEY, CDR2 SVGEGT. This CDR3 region has 17 residues. V gave up 4 bases and J gave up 1 base; unmatched junction bases: 7. CDR3 nucleotide sequence: TGTGCCAGCAGTTCCTTCGTAGCGGGGGGGCGCACAGATACGCAGTATTTT. Its translation is CASSSFVAGGRTDTQYF.

This chain connects TRBV5-6 to TRBJ1-2, with 8 nucleotides matching TRBD1. The length of the CDR3 is 14 residues. In germline, CDR1 is SGHDT, CDR2 YYEEEE. The trim removed 7 bases at V and 6 bases at J, leaving 11 bases unmatched. CDR3: CASWTGNYVDGYTF. The CDR3 nucleotides read TGTGCCAGCTGGACAGGGAACTATGTAGATGGCTACACCTTC.

About this clone itself: In the same sample, other DNA sequences code for this CDR3. The chain links TRBV5-4 to TRBJ1-2; TRBD1 is a possible D gene (5 bases). There are 13 residues in the CDR3. The V and J ends lost 1 base and 2 bases respectively, with 6 bases between them. CDR1 is SGHNT, CDR2 YYREEE, per germline (reference sequence). The chain's CDR3 is CASSLQGNYGYTF. For the CDR3, the DNA is TGTGCCAGCAGCTTGCAGGGAAACTATGGCTACACCTTC. The variable domain in full, completed from reference TRBV5-4 and TRBJ1-2, reads ETGVTQSPTHLIKTRGQQVTLRCSSQSGHNTVSWYQQALGQGPQFIFQYYREEENGRGNFPPRFSGLQFPNYSSELNVNALELDDSALYLCASSLQGNYGYTFGSGTRLTVV.